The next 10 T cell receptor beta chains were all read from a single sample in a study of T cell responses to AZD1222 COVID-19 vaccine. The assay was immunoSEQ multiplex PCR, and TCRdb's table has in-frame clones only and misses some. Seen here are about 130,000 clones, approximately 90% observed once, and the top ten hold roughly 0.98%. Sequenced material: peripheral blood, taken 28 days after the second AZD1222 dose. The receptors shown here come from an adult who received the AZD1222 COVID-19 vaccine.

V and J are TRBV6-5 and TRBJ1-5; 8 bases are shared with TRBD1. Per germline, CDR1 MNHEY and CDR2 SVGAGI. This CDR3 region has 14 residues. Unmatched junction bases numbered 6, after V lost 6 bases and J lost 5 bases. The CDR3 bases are TGTGCCAGCAGCCCGGGACAGGCTGATCAGCCCCAGCATTTT. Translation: CASSPGQADQPQHF.

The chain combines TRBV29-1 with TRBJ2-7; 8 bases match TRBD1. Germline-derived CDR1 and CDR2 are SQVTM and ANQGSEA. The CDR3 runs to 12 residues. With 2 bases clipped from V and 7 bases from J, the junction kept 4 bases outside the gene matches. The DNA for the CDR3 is TGCAGCGTTGAACATACAGGGGGGGAGCAGTACTTC. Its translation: CSVEHTGGEQYF.

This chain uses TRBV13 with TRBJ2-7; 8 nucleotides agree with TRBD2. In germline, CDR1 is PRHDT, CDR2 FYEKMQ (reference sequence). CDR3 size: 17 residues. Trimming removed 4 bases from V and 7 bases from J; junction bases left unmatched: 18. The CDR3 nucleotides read TGTGCCAGCAGCTGGGGAGTTGTTAGCGGGAAGGGACGGGAGCAGTACTTC. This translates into CASSWGVVSGKGREQYF.

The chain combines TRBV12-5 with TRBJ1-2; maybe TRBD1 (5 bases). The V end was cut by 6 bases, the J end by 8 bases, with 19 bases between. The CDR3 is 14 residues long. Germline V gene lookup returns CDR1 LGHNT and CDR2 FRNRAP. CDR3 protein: CASGSGGTNLGYTF. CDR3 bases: TGTGCTAGTGGATCTGGGGGTACCAACTTGGGCTACACCTTC.

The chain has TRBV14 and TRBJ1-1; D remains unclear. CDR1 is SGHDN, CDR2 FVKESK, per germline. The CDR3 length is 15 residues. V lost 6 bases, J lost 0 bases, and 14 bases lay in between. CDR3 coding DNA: TGTGCCAGCAGTCCCCCATTGGGGATGAACACTGAAGCTTTCTTT. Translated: CASSPPLGMNTEAFF. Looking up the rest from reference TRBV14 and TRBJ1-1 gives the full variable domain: EAGVTQFPSHSVIEKGQTVTLRCDPISGHDNLYWYRRVMGKEIKFLLHFVKESKQDESGMPNNRFLAERTGGTYSTLKVQPAELEDSGVYFCASSPPLGMNTEAFFGQGTRLTVV.

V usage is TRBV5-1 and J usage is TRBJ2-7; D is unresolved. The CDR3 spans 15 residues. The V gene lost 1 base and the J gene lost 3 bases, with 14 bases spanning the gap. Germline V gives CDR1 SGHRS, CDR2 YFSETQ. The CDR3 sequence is CASSLLEATNYEQYF. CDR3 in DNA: TGCGCCAGCAGCTTGTTGGAAGCCACAAACTACGAGCAGTACTTC.

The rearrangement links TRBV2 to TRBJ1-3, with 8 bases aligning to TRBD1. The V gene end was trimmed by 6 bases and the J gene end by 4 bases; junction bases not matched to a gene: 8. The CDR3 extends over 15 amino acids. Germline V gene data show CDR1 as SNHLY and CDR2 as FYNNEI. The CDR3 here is CASRVDRVGGNTIYF. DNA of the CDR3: TGTGCCAGCAGGGTGGACAGGGTGGGAGGAAACACCATATATTTT.

CDR3 DNA sequence: TGTGCCAGTAGTACCGTGCGGATCAATCAGCCCCAGCATTTT. Translation gives CASSTVRINQPQHF. The rearrangement uses TRBV19 and TRBJ1-5; D is unresolved. The CDR3 runs 14 residues. V lost 4 bases and J lost 3, with 10 bases in between. The V gene's germline CDR1 is LNHDA and CDR2 SQIVND (reference sequence).

The CDR3 coding sequence is TGTGCCAGCAGCTCCCTTGCAGCGATGTCACCCCTCCACTTT. Residues: CASSSLAAMSPLHF. The V and J genes are TRBV7-8 and TRBJ1-6; D remains ambiguous. The CDR3 consists of 14 residues. The ends were cut back, 4 bases at V and 10 bases at J, with 14 bases in the middle. The germline V gene encodes CDR1 SGHVS and CDR2 FQNEAQ.

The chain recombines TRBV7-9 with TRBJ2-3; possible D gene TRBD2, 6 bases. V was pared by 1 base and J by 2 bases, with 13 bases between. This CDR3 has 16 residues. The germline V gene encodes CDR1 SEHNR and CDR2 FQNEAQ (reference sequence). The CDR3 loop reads CASSLGEAGTTDTQYF. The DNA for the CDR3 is TGTGCCAGCAGCTTAGGGGAGGCAGGGACCACAGATACGCAGTATTTT.